Listed here are 9 T cell receptor beta chains from one sample, sequenced in a study of early T cells in non-severe SARS-CoV-2 infection. TCRdb reprocessed the 5' RACE reads with MiXCR, giving one entry per CDR3 protein. The top ten hold roughly 5% of the sample, which has 20,000 to 25,000 distinct CDR3 sequences, around 4.8% seen once. Sequenced sample: whole blood. These TCRs come from an adult who was a healthcare worker with PCR-confirmed SARS-CoV-2 infection or an uninfected control (not recorded which).

This clonotype came up many times. J is TRBJ2-2 and V is TRBV5-5, with 8 bases fitting TRBD1. This CDR3 has 13 residues. Per the germline V gene, CDR1 is SGHKS and CDR2 is YYEKEE (reference sequence). V lost 5 bases to trimming and J lost 6 bases; unmatched junction nucleotides: 3. In DNA form, the CDR3 reads TGTGCCAGCAGACCGGGACAGGCCGGGGAGCTGTTTTTT. Translating gives CASRPGQAGELFF.

The table lists this clonotype with many counts. V and J are TRBV29-1 and TRBJ2-1; TRBD2 matches at 7 bases. Trimming removed 4 bases from V and 1 base from J; junction bases left unmatched: 1. Germline-derived CDR1 and CDR2 are SQVTM and ANQGSEA. The CDR3 runs to 13 residues. The CDR3 sequence is CSVVRGSYNEQFF. DNA of the CDR3: TGCAGCGTTGTGCGGGGGTCCTACAATGAGCAGTTCTTC.

This clonotype is medium-sized by share. The chain is built from TRBV4-1 and TRBJ2-1, with D perhaps TRBD2 (5 bases). Per the germline V gene, CDR1 is MGHRA and CDR2 is YSYEKL. The CDR3 length is 15 residues. V lost 4 bases, J lost 6 bases, and 16 bases lay in between. The chain's CDR3 is CASSPPGKEGNEQFF. The CDR3 nucleotides are TGCGCCAGCAGCCCCCCCGGAAAAGAGGGCAATGAGCAGTTCTTC.

This clonotype was counted many times. This rearrangement joins TRBV2 to TRBJ1-5; 9 bases are a match to TRBD1. The ends lost 6 bases at V and 0 bases at J; junction bases unmatched: 6. From germline, CDR1 is SNHLY and CDR2 FYNNEI. The CDR3 is 16 residues long. As DNA, the CDR3 is TGTGCCAGCAGGAAGGGACAGGGCGGTAGCAATCAGCCCCAGCATTTT. As protein: CASRKGQGGSNQPQHF. Complete variable domain (other parts from reference TRBV2 and TRBJ1-5): EPEVTQTPSHQVTQMGQEVILRCVPISNHLYFYWYRQILGQKVEFLVSFYNNEISEKSEIFDDQFSVERPDGSNFTLKIRSTKLEDSAMYFCASRKGQGGSNQPQHFGDGTRLSIL.

This clonotype was detected many times. The chain couples TRBV20-1 to TRBJ2-1; possibly TRBD2 for D (7 bases). The CDR3 length is 12 residues. V shed 8 bases and J shed 7 bases, with 15 bases lying between them. The germline CDR1 and CDR2 sequences are DFQATT and SNEGSKA (reference sequence). CDR3 in amino acids: CSPRGGGNEQFF. In nucleotides, the CDR3 is TGCAGTCCGAGGGGGGGAGGAAATGAGCAGTTCTTC.

There are many counts of this clonotype. V gene TRBV9 combines with J gene TRBJ2-7; 11 bases fit TRBD2. The CDR3 has 14 amino acids. The ends lost 0 bases at V and 4 bases at J; junction bases unmatched: 0. Germline-derived CDR1 and CDR2 are SGDLS and YYNGEE. The CDR3 spells CASSVGTSGYEQYF. The CDR3 nucleotides are TGTGCCAGCAGCGTAGGGACTAGCGGGTACGAGCAGTACTTC.

Ten or more counts support this clonotype. The CDR3 DNA follows: TGTGCCAGCTCACCATCGGGGGTAAGCAATCAGCCCCAGCATTTT. Translated, it gives CASSPSGVSNQPQHF. The chain recombines TRBV18 with TRBJ1-5; tentative D call: TRBD1 (5 bases). Trimming took 2 bases from V and 1 from J, leaving 9 bases between them. Looked up from germline, CDR1 is KGHSH and CDR2 is LQKENI. CDR3 length: 15 amino acids. The variable domain in full, with the rest retrieved from reference TRBV18 and TRBJ1-5, is NAGVMQNPRHLVRRRGQEARLRCSPMKGHSHVYWYRQLPEEGLKFMVYLQKENIIDESGMPKERFSAEFPKEGPSILRIQQVVRGDSAAYFCASSPSGVSNQPQHFGDGTRLSIL.

This clonotype was recorded at least ten times. The gene calls are TRBV5-4 and TRBJ2-2; 7 bases match TRBD1. The CDR3 extends over 15 amino acids. Germline V lookup: CDR1 SGHNT, CDR2 YYREEE (reference sequence). With V trimmed by 3 bases and J by 3 bases, 5 bases remained unmatched. This CDR3 reads CASSSGQEHTGELFF. The CDR3 DNA reads TGTGCCAGCAGCTCAGGACAGGAACACACCGGGGAGCTGTTTTTT.

The table lists this clonotype with a few counts. The gene calls are TRBV28 and TRBJ2-5, with unresolved D. CDR1 MDHEN and CDR2 SYDVKM come from the germline V gene. The V and J ends lost 7 bases and 3 bases respectively, with 15 bases between them. The CDR3 consists of 14 residues. The CDR3 DNA is TGTGCCAGCACCACTCTGTGGGGTAAAGAGACCCAGTACTTC. Protein product: CASTTLWGKETQYF.